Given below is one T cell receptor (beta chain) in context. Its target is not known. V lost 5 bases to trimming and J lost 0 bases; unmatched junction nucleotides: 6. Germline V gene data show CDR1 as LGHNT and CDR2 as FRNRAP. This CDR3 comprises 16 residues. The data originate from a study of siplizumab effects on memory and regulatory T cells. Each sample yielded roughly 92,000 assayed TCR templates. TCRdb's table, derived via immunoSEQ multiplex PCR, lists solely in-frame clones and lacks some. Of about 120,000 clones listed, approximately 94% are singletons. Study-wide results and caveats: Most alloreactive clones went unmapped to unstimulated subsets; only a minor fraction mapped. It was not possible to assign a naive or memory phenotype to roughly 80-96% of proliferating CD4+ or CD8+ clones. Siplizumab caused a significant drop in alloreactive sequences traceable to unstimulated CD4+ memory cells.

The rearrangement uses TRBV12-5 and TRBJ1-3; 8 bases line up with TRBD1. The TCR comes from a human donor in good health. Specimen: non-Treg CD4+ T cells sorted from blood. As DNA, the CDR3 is TGTGCTAGTGGTGGGACAGGCCTGTCCTCTGGAAACACCATATATTTT. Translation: CASGGTGLSSGNTIYF.